These T cell receptor beta chains were read from a single sample in a study of cytomegalovirus exposure and HLA in healthy donors. Clones were sequenced by immunoSEQ multiplex PCR, and TCRdb holds only the in-frame ones, with some missing. In the table there are over 90,000 clones, about 70% of which are singletons. Sequencing was carried out using PBMCs. All receptors derive from a woman between 65 and 79 years old in good health and CMV-seropositive. The CDR3 runs from the conserved cysteine through the conserved F or W. A D gene is named only where the DNA matches it firmly. The size entry is marked missing in some rows and otherwise reads once, few, many or a size class.

v_gene: TRBV6-1; abundance: few; d_gene: -; j_gene: TRBJ1-2; CDR3nt: TGTGCCAGCACCTGGCGGGAGGACTATGGCTACACCTTC; CDR3aa: CASTWREDYGYTF
v_gene: TRBV6-5; abundance: few; d_gene: -; j_gene: TRBJ2-3; CDR3nt: TGTGCCAGCAGTTACAGCTGGTCCGCAGATACGCAGTATTTT; CDR3aa: CASSYSWSADTQYF
v_gene: TRBV11-2; abundance: few; d_gene: -; j_gene: TRBJ2-7; CDR3nt: TGTGCCAGCAGCCCAGGGTTTTCCTACGAGCAGTACTTC; CDR3aa: CASSPGFSYEQYF
v_gene: TRBV6-4; abundance: -; d_gene: -; j_gene: TRBJ1-4; CDR3nt: TGTGCCAGCAGTGACCCCGGTGTTTCCCTTAATGAAAAACTGTTTTTT; CDR3aa: CASSDPGVSLNEKLFF
v_gene: TRBV29-1; abundance: -; d_gene: -; j_gene: TRBJ1-2; CDR3nt: TGCAGCGTTGCGAGCGACTATGGCTACACCTTC; CDR3aa: CSVASDYGYTF
v_gene: TRBV6-1; abundance: -; d_gene: -; j_gene: TRBJ2-1; CDR3nt: TGTGCCAGCAGTTCTGACAGATTATCTAGTGAGCAGTTCTTC; CDR3aa: CASSSDRLSSEQFF
v_gene: TRBV28; abundance: -; d_gene: TRBD1; j_gene: TRBJ2-7; CDR3nt: TGTGCCAGCAGTTTAAGCCAGGGGGCCTACGAGCAGTACTTC; CDR3aa: CASSLSQGAYEQYF
v_gene: TRBV5-1; abundance: -; d_gene: -; j_gene: TRBJ1-3; CDR3nt: TGCGCCAGCAGCTTGACGACACAAGGAAACACCATATATTTT; CDR3aa: CASSLTTQGNTIYF
v_gene: TRBV28; abundance: -; d_gene: -; j_gene: TRBJ2-5; CDR3nt: TGTGCCAGCAGTACGGCGTCGGGTAGCCGAGAGACCCAGTACTTC; CDR3aa: CASSTASGSRETQYF
v_gene: TRBV6-6; abundance: -; d_gene: -; j_gene: TRBJ2-1; CDR3nt: TGTGCCAGCAGTTACCGGAAGGGGAATGAGCAGTTCTTC; CDR3aa: CASSYRKGNEQFF
v_gene: TRBV2; abundance: -; d_gene: -; j_gene: TRBJ2-1; CDR3nt: TGTGCCAGCATGGGGCGCCTCAGCTCCTACAATGAGCAGTTCTTC; CDR3aa: CASMGRLSSYNEQFF
v_gene: TRBV11-2; abundance: -; d_gene: -; j_gene: TRBJ1-1; CDR3nt: TGTGCCAGCAGCCCTTGGGGGGGATTGGGGGCTTTCTTT; CDR3aa: CASSPWGGLGAFF
v_gene: TRBV4-1; abundance: -; d_gene: -; j_gene: TRBJ2-2; CDR3nt: TGCGCCAGCAGAGGTACCCAGGGAAACGGGGAGCTGTTTTTT; CDR3aa: CASRGTQGNGELFF
v_gene: TRBV28; abundance: -; d_gene: -; j_gene: TRBJ2-5; CDR3nt: TGTGCCAGCAGTATTACCGGACCGGGCGGGGTTTTGCAGACCCAGTACTTC; CDR3aa: CASSITGPGGVLQTQYF
v_gene: TRBV6-1; abundance: -; d_gene: -; j_gene: TRBJ1-5; CDR3nt: TGTGCCAGCAGTGAAGCGGGGGGTTCGCGGCAGCCCCAGCATTTT; CDR3aa: CASSEAGGSRQPQHF
v_gene: TRBV18; abundance: -; d_gene: -; j_gene: TRBJ2-2; CDR3nt: TGTGCCAGCCGGGACTTACCCACCGGGGAGCTGTTTTTT; CDR3aa: CASRDLPTGELFF
v_gene: TRBV11-2; abundance: few; d_gene: TRBD1; j_gene: TRBJ1-4; CDR3nt: TGTGCCAGCAGCTCACAGGGGTGGGATGAAAAACTGTTTTTT; CDR3aa: CASSSQGWDEKLFF
v_gene: TRBV18; abundance: few; d_gene: -; j_gene: TRBJ2-3; CDR3nt: TGTGCCAGCTCACCACGGGGCAGACACACAGATACGCAGTATTTT; CDR3aa: CASSPRGRHTDTQYF
v_gene: TRBV19; abundance: -; d_gene: -; j_gene: TRBJ2-5; CDR3nt: TGTGCCAGTAGGGCTGGCGGCCAAGAGACCCAGTACTTC; CDR3aa: CASRAGGQETQYF
v_gene: TRBV9; abundance: few; d_gene: TRBD2; j_gene: TRBJ2-7; CDR3nt: TGTGCCAGCAGCGTAAGCAGCGGGAGTACCGACGAGCAGTACTTC; CDR3aa: CASSVSSGSTDEQYF
v_gene: TRBV4-1; abundance: -; d_gene: -; j_gene: TRBJ1-4; CDR3nt: TGCGCCAGCAGCAAGGGGGAGCAGTCAAATGAAAAACTGTTTTTT; CDR3aa: CASSKGEQSNEKLFF
v_gene: TRBV29-1; abundance: -; d_gene: TRBD1; j_gene: TRBJ2-3; CDR3nt: TGCAGCGTTGTGGGACAGGGGGGCACAGATACGCAGTATTTT; CDR3aa: CSVVGQGGTDTQYF
v_gene: TRBV6-5; abundance: -; d_gene: -; j_gene: TRBJ2-7; CDR3nt: TGTGCCAGCAGAAGCTGGGACAACTACTACGAGCAGTACTTC; CDR3aa: CASRSWDNYYEQYF
v_gene: TRBV19; abundance: -; d_gene: TRBD1; j_gene: TRBJ1-2; CDR3nt: TGTGCCAGTACACCGGGACAGGGGGGTAACTATGGCTACACCTTC; CDR3aa: CASTPGQGGNYGYTF
v_gene: TRBV4-3; abundance: -; d_gene: -; j_gene: TRBJ2-6; CDR3nt: TGCGCCAGCAGCCTAGTGACAGCTGGGGCCAACGTCCTGACTTTC; CDR3aa: CASSLVTAGANVLTF
v_gene: TRBV28; abundance: few; d_gene: -; j_gene: TRBJ2-5; CDR3nt: TGTGCCAGCACCCTAGTTCAGGGTAGGGAGACCCAGTACTTC; CDR3aa: CASTLVQGRETQYF
v_gene: TRBV7-6; abundance: once; d_gene: TRBD2; j_gene: TRBJ2-5; CDR3nt: TGTGCCAGCAGTCCGACGCGGGAGGGCCATGAGACCCAGTACTTC; CDR3aa: CASSPTREGHETQYF
v_gene: TRBV6-5; abundance: -; d_gene: -; j_gene: TRBJ2-4; CDR3nt: TGTGCCAGCAGTTACTATTCAGGGCAAGCCAAAAACATTCAGTACTTC; CDR3aa: CASSYYSGQAKNIQYF
v_gene: TRBV30; abundance: once; d_gene: TRBD1; j_gene: TRBJ1-4; CDR3nt: TGTGCCTGGAGCCAAGGACAGGGCGAAAAACTGTTTTTT; CDR3aa: CAWSQGQGEKLFF
v_gene: TRBV5-4; abundance: -; d_gene: -; j_gene: TRBJ2-1; CDR3nt: TGTGCCAGCAGCGCGGCGGGACGAGTCTACAATGAGCAGTTCTTC; CDR3aa: CASSAAGRVYNEQFF
v_gene: TRBV18; abundance: -; d_gene: TRBD1; j_gene: TRBJ2-3; CDR3nt: TGTGCCAGCTCACCGGACAGGGGTGGCACAGATACGCAGTATTTT; CDR3aa: CASSPDRGGTDTQYF
v_gene: TRBV7-2; abundance: -; d_gene: TRBD1; j_gene: TRBJ1-5; CDR3nt: TGTGCCAGCAGCCCCCCAGGGGGGTTCAATCAGCCCCAGCATTTT; CDR3aa: CASSPPGGFNQPQHF
v_gene: TRBV19; abundance: -; d_gene: -; j_gene: TRBJ1-1; CDR3nt: TGTGCCAGTAGTATAAAGCAGGGCAACACTGAAGCTTTCTTT; CDR3aa: CASSIKQGNTEAFF
v_gene: TRBV2; abundance: -; d_gene: TRBD2; j_gene: TRBJ2-7; CDR3nt: TGTGCCAGCAGTGTGTTGCGGGAGGGCGACGAGCAGTACTTC; CDR3aa: CASSVLREGDEQYF
v_gene: TRBV19; abundance: few; d_gene: -; j_gene: TRBJ2-1; CDR3nt: TGTGCCAGTAGTATGCCGCGGGATAGGATTGGGTCGTTCAACAATGAGCAGTTCTTC; CDR3aa: CASSMPRDRIGSFNNEQFF
v_gene: TRBV6-4; abundance: once; d_gene: -; j_gene: TRBJ2-5; CDR3nt: TGTGCCAGCAGTGACTCGGGGGGCTCTGGGGGGGGCTCTTTTGAGACCCAGTACTTC; CDR3aa: CASSDSGGSGGGSFETQYF
v_gene: TRBV7-8; abundance: few; d_gene: -; j_gene: TRBJ1-5; CDR3nt: TGTGCCAGCAGCTACCTTCCGAGTCAGCCCCAGCATTTT; CDR3aa: CASSYLPSQPQHF
v_gene: TRBV6-1; abundance: -; d_gene: -; j_gene: TRBJ2-7; CDR3nt: TGTGCCAGCAGTGAAGGGGGGGACCCCTACGAGCAGTACTTC; CDR3aa: CASSEGGDPYEQYF
v_gene: TRBV2; abundance: -; d_gene: TRBD1; j_gene: TRBJ1-4; CDR3nt: TGTGCCAGCAGTCAGGGGGACTCTAATGAAAAACTGTTTTTT; CDR3aa: CASSQGDSNEKLFF
v_gene: TRBV5-4; abundance: -; d_gene: -; j_gene: TRBJ1-6; CDR3nt: TGTGCCAGCAGCTTGGGAGGTAGGGCAGGGGATTCACCCCTCCACTTT; CDR3aa: CASSLGGRAGDSPLHF
v_gene: TRBV11-2; abundance: -; d_gene: -; j_gene: TRBJ2-3; CDR3nt: TGTGCCAGCCGGGACTCAATCACAGATACGCAGTATTTT; CDR3aa: CASRDSITDTQYF
v_gene: TRBV12-5; abundance: -; d_gene: TRBD2; j_gene: TRBJ2-5; CDR3nt: TGTGCTAGTGGTTTGGGCGGGGGGGCGGAGACCCAGTACTTC; CDR3aa: CASGLGGGAETQYF
v_gene: TRBV4-2; abundance: -; d_gene: -; j_gene: TRBJ2-1; CDR3nt: TGTGCCAGCAGCCAAGGGAGAAATGAGCAGTTCTTC; CDR3aa: CASSQGRNEQFF
v_gene: TRBV7-3; abundance: once; d_gene: TRBD1; j_gene: TRBJ1-1; CDR3nt: TGTGCCAGCAGCTCCGGGACAGGGAACACTGAAGCTTTCTTT; CDR3aa: CASSSGTGNTEAFF
v_gene: TRBV15; abundance: -; d_gene: -; j_gene: TRBJ1-1; CDR3nt: TGTGCCACCAGCAGGACGCGGGGGAGCGCTTTCTTT; CDR3aa: CATSRTRGSAFF
v_gene: TRBV29-1; abundance: -; d_gene: -; j_gene: TRBJ2-3; CDR3nt: TGCAGCGTTGTGAGGCGCCCTGGCACAGATACGCAGTATTTT; CDR3aa: CSVVRRPGTDTQYF
v_gene: TRBV6-1; abundance: -; d_gene: -; j_gene: TRBJ2-7; CDR3nt: TGTGCCAGCAGTGAAGCCCCCTCTCCCGAGCAGTACTTC; CDR3aa: CASSEAPSPEQYF
v_gene: TRBV6-5; abundance: -; d_gene: -; j_gene: TRBJ1-5; CDR3nt: TGTGCCAGCAGTTACGGTACGGGTCAGCCCCAGCATTTT; CDR3aa: CASSYGTGQPQHF
v_gene: TRBV29-1; abundance: once; d_gene: -; j_gene: TRBJ1-2; CDR3nt: TGCAGCGTTGATCCCCAGAACTATGGCTACACCTTC; CDR3aa: CSVDPQNYGYTF
v_gene: TRBV4-3; abundance: few; d_gene: TRBD2; j_gene: TRBJ2-7; CDR3nt: TGCGCCAGCAGCCAAGGACTAGCGGGTTACTACGAGCAGTACTTC; CDR3aa: CASSQGLAGYYEQYF
v_gene: TRBV29-1; abundance: -; d_gene: TRBD2; j_gene: TRBJ2-7; CDR3nt: TGCAGCGTCAGGACTAGCGGGGTGAGCTCCTACGAGCAGTACTTC; CDR3aa: CSVRTSGVSSYEQYF
v_gene: TRBV11-2; abundance: once; d_gene: TRBD1; j_gene: TRBJ1-4; CDR3nt: TGTGCCAGCAGAGGACAGGGGCAAGGTGAAAAACTGTTTTTT; CDR3aa: CASRGQGQGEKLFF
v_gene: TRBV2; abundance: once; d_gene: -; j_gene: TRBJ1-4; CDR3nt: TGTGCCAGCAGGGCGGGACGGATTAATGAAAAACTGTTTTTT; CDR3aa: CASRAGRINEKLFF
v_gene: TRBV19; abundance: -; d_gene: TRBD2; j_gene: TRBJ2-1; CDR3nt: TGTGCCAGTAGACCGGCCTGGGGGACTAGCGGGAGGCAGTTCTTC; CDR3aa: CASRPAWGTSGRQFF
v_gene: TRBV6-4; abundance: -; d_gene: -; j_gene: TRBJ2-7; CDR3nt: TGTGCCAGCAGTGACTCCCGGCGGGGCAAGAGCCCCGAGCAGTACTTC; CDR3aa: CASSDSRRGKSPEQYF
v_gene: TRBV5-1; abundance: -; d_gene: -; j_gene: TRBJ2-1; CDR3nt: TGCGCCAGCAGCTTGCGTCTAGCCTACAATGAGCAGTTCTTC; CDR3aa: CASSLRLAYNEQFF
v_gene: TRBV30; abundance: -; d_gene: -; j_gene: TRBJ2-6; CDR3nt: TGTGCCTGGAGTACCGCACAGTCCAAGGTCAACGTCCTGACTTTC; CDR3aa: CAWSTAQSKVNVLTF
v_gene: TRBV6-5; abundance: -; d_gene: -; j_gene: TRBJ1-5; CDR3nt: TGTGCCAGCAGTGAGAGTAACCTGGCCCAGCATTTT; CDR3aa: CASSESNLAQHF
v_gene: TRBV6-1; abundance: few; d_gene: -; j_gene: TRBJ2-5; CDR3nt: TGTGCCAGCAGCTTTGGGGGGTACGGGGAGACCCAGTACTTC; CDR3aa: CASSFGGYGETQYF
v_gene: TRBV5-4; abundance: once; d_gene: -; j_gene: TRBJ1-3; CDR3nt: TGTGCCAGCAGCACGGGGGGGGTTCGGACTGGAAACACCATATATTTT; CDR3aa: CASSTGGVRTGNTIYF